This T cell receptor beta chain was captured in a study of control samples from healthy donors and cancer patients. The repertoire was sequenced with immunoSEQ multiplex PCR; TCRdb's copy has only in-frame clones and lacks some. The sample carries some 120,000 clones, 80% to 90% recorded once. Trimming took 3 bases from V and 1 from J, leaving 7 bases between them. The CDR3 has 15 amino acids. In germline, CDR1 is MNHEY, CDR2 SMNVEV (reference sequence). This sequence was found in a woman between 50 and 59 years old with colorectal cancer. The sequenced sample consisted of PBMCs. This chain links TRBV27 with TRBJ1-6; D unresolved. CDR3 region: CASSFGRSYNSPLHF. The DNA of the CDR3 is TGTGCCAGCAGTTTCGGTCGGTCCTATAATTCACCCCTCCACTTT.